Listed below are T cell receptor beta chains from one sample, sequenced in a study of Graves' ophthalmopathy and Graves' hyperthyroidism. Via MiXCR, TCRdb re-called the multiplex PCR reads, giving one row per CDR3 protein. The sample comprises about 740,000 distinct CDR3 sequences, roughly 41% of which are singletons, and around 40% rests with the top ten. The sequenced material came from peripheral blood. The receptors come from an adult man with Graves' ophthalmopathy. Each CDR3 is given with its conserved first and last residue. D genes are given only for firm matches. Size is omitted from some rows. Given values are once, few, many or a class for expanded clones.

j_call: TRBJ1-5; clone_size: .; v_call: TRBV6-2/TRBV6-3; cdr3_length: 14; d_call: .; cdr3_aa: CASSPGISNQPQHF; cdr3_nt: TGTGCCAGCAGTCCAGGAATTAGCAATCAGCCCCAGCATTTT
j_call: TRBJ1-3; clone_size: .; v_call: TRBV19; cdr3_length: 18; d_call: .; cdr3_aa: CASSRHYTELSSGNTIYF; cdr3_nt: TGTGCCAGTAGCCGACACTACACCGAACTAAGCTCTGGAAACACCATATATTTT
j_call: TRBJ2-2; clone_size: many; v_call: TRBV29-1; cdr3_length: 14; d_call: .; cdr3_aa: CSVDFGTRTGELFF; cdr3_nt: TGCAGCGTCGACTTCGGGACACGTACCGGGGAGCTGTTTTTT
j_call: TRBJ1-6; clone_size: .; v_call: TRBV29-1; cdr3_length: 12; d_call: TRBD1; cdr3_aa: CSSGQGNSPLHF; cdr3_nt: TGCAGTTCGGGACAGGGGAACTCACCCCTCCACTTT
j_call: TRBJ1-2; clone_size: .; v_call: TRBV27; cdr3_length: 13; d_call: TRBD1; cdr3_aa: CASRPFDRDGYTF; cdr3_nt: TGTGCCAGCAGACCATTCGACAGGGACGGCTACACCTTC
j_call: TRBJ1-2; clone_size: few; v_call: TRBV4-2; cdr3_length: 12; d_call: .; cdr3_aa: CASNKDGYGYTF; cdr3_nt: TGTGCCAGCAACAAAGACGGATATGGCTACACCTTC
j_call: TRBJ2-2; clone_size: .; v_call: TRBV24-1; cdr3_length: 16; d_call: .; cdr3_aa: CATSDSVGRYTGELFF; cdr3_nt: TGTGCCACCAGTGATTCGGTAGGCCGGTACACCGGGGAGCTGTTTTTT
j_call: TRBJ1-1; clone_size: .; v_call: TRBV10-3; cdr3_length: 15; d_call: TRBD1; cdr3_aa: CASRRTGGINTEAFF; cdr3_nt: TGTGCCAGCAGGCGGACAGGGGGGATAAACACTGAAGCTTTCTTT
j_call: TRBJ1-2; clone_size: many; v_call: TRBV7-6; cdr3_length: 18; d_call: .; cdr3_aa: CASSLATGTSRIYYGYTF; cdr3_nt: TGTGCCAGCAGCTTAGCTACGGGGACGAGTCGAATTTACTATGGCTACACCTTC
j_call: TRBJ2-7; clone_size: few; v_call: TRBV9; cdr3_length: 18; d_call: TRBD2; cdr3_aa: CASSPRGPSLAGVHEQYF; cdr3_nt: TGTGCCAGCAGCCCCCGAGGCCCCAGCCTAGCGGGAGTCCACGAGCAGTACTTC
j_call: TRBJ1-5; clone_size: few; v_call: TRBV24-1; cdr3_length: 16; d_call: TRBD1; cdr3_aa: CASSVLQGEGNQPQHF; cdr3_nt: TGTGCCAGCAGTGTCCTACAGGGGGAAGGCAATCAGCCCCAGCATTTT
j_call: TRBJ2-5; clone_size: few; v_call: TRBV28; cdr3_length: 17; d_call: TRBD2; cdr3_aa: CASRSSGQPWGQETQYF; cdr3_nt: TGTGCCAGCAGGTCTAGCGGGCAACCCTGGGGGCAAGAGACCCAGTACTTC
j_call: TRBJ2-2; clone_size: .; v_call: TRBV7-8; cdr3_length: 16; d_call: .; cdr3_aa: CASSLNGGTNTGELFF; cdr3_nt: TGTGCCAGCAGCTTAAATGGGGGAACGAACACCGGGGAGCTGTTTTTT
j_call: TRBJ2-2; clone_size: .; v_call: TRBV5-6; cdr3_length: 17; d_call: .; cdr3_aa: CASSLAVGSKNTGELFF; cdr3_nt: TGTGCCAGCAGCTTGGCCGTTGGCAGCAAGAACACCGGGGAGCTGTTTTTT
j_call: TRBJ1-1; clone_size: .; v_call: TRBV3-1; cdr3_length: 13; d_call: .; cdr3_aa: CASRKDRETEAFF; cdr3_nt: TGTGCCAGCAGGAAGGACAGAGAAACTGAAGCTTTCTTT
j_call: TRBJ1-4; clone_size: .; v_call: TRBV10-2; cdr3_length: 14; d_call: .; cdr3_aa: CASRSRGFSEKLFF; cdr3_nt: TGTGCCAGCAGAAGCAGGGGATTTAGTGAAAAACTGTTTTTT
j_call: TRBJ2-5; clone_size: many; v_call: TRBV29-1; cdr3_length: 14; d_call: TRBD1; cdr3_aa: CSVARTGMEETQYF; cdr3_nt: TGCAGCGTTGCGAGGACAGGGATGGAAGAGACCCAGTACTTC
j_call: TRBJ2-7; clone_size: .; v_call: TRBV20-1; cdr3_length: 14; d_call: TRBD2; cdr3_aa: CSAPTGGGSYEQYF; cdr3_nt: TGCAGTGCTCCGACGGGGGGTGGCTCCTACGAGCAGTACTTC
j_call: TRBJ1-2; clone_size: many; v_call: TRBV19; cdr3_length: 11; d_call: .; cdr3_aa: CASGPNYGYTF; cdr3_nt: TGTGCCAGTGGGCCGAACTATGGCTACACCTTC
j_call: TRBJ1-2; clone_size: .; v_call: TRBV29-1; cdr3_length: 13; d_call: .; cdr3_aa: CSLGPDRNYGYTF; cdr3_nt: TGCAGCTTGGGTCCAGACAGAAACTATGGCTACACCTTC
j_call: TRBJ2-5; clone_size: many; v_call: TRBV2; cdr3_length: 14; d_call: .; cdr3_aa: CASSSRWGHETQYF; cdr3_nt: TGTGCCAGCAGTTCAAGGTGGGGGCATGAGACCCAGTACTTC
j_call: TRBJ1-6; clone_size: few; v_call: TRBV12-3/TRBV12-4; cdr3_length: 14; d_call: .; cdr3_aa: CASTTRVLGSPLHF; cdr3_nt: TGTGCCAGCACCACCAGGGTCTTGGGTTCACCCCTCCACTTT
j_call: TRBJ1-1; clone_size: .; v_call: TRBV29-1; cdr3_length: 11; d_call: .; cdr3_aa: CSVDQGAEAFF; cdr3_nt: TGCAGCGTTGATCAGGGAGCTGAAGCTTTCTTT
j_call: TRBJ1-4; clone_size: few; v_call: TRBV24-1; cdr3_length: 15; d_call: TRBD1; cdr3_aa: CASSAQGVENEKLFF; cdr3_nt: TGTGCCAGCAGTGCACAGGGGGTCGAGAATGAAAAACTGTTTTTT
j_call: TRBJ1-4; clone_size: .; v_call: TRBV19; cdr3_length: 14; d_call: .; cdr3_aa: CASRLQGGGEKLFF; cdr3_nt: TGTGCCAGTAGACTACAGGGCGGAGGTGAAAAACTGTTTTTT
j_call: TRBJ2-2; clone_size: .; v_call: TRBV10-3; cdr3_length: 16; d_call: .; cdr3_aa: CAISEGDSGNTGELFF; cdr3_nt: TGTGCCATCAGTGAAGGGGACTCTGGAAACACCGGGGAGCTGTTTTTT
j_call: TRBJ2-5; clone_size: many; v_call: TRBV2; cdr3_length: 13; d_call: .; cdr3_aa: CASSFFGAETQYF; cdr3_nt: TGTGCCAGCAGTTTCTTTGGGGCAGAGACCCAGTACTTC
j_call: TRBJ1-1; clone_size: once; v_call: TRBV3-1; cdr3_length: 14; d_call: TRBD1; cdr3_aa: CASRVTGLNTEAFF; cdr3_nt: TGTGCCAGCAGGGTGACAGGGTTGAACACTGAAGCTTTCTTT
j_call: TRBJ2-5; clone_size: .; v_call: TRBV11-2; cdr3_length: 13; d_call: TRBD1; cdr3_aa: CACSVRQGETQYF; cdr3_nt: TGTGCCTGCAGCGTGCGACAGGGGGAGACCCAGTACTTC
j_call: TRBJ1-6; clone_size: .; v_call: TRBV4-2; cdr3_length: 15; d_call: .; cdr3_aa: CASSQDLGSRSPLHF; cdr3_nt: TGTGCCAGCAGCCAAGATTTGGGGTCTCGCTCACCCCTCCACTTT
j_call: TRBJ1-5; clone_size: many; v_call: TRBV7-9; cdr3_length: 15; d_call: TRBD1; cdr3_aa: CASSADRGGNQPQHF; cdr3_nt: TGTGCCAGCAGCGCGGACAGGGGAGGCAATCAGCCCCAGCATTTT
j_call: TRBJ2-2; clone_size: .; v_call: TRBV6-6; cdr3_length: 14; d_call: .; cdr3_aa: CASNSGEGTGELFF; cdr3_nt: TGTGCCAGCAACTCGGGGGAAGGGACCGGGGAGCTGTTTTTT
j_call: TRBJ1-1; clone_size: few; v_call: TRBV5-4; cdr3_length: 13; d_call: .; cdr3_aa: CASSRDAKTEAFF; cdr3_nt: TGTGCCAGCAGCCGGGACGCCAAGACAGAAGCTTTCTTT
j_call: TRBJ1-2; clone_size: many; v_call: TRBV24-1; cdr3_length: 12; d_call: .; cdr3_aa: CATSDFGYGYTF; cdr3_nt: TGTGCCACCAGTGATTTCGGCTATGGCTACACCTTC
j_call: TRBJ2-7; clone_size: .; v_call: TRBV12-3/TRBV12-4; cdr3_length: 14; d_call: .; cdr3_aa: CASSFNAASYEQYF; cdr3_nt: TGTGCCAGCAGTTTTAACGCAGCCTCCTACGAGCAGTACTTC
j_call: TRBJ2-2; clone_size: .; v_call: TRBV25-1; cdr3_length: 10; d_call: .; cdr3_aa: CAAGTGELFF; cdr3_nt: TGTGCCGCGGGGACCGGGGAGCTGTTTTTT
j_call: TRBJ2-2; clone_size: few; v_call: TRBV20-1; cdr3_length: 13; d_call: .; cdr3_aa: CSALVTHTGELFF; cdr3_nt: TGCAGTGCCCTGGTGACACACACCGGGGAGCTGTTTTTT
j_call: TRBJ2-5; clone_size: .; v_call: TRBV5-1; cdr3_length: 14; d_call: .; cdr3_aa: CASSSDYFQETQYF; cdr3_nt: TGCGCCAGCAGCTCCGACTACTTTCAAGAGACCCAGTACTTC
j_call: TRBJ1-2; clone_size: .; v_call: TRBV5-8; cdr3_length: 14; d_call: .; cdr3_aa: CASSRIQGEDGYTF; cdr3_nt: TGTGCCAGCAGCCGTATACAGGGAGAGGATGGCTACACCTTC
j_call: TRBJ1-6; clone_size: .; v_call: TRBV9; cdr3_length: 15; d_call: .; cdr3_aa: CASRLSGTADSPLHF; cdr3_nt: TGTGCCAGCCGCCTATCCGGAACAGCAGATTCACCCCTCCACTTT
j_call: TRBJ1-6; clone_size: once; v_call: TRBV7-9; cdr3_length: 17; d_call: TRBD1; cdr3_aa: CASSPMRGLSYNSPLHF; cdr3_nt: TGTGCCAGCAGCCCCATGAGGGGGCTGTCCTATAATTCACCCCTCCACTTT
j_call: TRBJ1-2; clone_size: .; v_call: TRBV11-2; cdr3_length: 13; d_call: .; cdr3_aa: CASSLGQAGGYTF; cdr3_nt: TGTGCCAGCAGCTTGGGTCAGGCCGGGGGCTACACCTTC
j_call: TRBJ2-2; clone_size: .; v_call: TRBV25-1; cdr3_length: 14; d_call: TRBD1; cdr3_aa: CASSTRQGAGELFF; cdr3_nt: TGTGCCAGCAGTACCAGACAGGGGGCCGGGGAGCTGTTTTTT
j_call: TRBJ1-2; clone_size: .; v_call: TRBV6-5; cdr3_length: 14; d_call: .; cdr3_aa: CASSYGQFSSGYTF; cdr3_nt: TGTGCCAGCAGTTACGGCCAGTTTTCCTCTGGCTACACCTTC
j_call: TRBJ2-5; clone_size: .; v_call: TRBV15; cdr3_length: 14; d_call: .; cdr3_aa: CATSTRDGSSYQYF; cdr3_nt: TGTGCCACCAGCACGAGGGATGGGTCTTCGTACCAGTACTTC